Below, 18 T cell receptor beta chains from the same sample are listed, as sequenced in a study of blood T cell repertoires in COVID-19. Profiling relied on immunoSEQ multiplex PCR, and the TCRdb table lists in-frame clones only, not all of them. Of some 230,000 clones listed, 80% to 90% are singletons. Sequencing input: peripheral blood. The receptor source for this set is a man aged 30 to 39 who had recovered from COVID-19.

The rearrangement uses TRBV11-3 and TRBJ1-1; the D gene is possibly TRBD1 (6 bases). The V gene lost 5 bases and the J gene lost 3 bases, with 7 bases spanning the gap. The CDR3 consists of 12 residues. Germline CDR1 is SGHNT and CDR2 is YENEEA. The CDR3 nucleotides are TGTGCCAGCAGCAAGGGGGACACTGAAGCTTTCTTT. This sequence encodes CASSKGDTEAFF.

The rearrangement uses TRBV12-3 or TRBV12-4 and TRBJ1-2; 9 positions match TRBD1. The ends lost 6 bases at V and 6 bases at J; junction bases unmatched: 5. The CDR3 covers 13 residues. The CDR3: CASRYGTGNGYTF. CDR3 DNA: TGTGCCAGCAGGTACGGGACAGGGAATGGCTACACCTTC.

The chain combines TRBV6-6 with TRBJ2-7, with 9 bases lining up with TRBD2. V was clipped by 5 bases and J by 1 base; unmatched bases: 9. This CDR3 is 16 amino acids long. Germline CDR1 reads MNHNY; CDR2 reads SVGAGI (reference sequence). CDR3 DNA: TGTGCCAGCAGTAGACCGACTAGCGGAACTTCCTACGAGCAGTACTTC. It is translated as CASSRPTSGTSYEQYF.

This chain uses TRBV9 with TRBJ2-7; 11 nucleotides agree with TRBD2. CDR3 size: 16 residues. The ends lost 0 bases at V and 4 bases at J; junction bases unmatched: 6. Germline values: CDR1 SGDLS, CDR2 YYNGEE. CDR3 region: CASSVGGSGGAYEQYF. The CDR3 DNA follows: TGTGCCAGCAGCGTAGGCGGTAGCGGGGGGGCTTACGAGCAGTACTTC.

The CDR3 nucleotides read TGCGCCAGCAGCCCCCTCACAGGGGAACGAACTAATGAAAAACTGTTTTTT. It codes for CASSPLTGERTNEKLFF. V and J are TRBV4-1 and TRBJ1-4; 7 nucleotides match TRBD1. Unmatched junction bases numbered 9, after V lost 4 bases and J lost 1 base. The V gene's germline CDR1 is MGHRA and CDR2 YSYEKL. The CDR3 runs 17 residues.

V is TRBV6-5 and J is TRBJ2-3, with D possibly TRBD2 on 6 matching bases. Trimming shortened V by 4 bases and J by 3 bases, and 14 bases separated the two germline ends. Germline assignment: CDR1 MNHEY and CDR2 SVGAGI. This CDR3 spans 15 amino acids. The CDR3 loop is CASSFQGGRTDTQYF. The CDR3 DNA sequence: TGTGCCAGCAGTTTTCAGGGAGGAAGGACAGATACGCAGTATTTT.

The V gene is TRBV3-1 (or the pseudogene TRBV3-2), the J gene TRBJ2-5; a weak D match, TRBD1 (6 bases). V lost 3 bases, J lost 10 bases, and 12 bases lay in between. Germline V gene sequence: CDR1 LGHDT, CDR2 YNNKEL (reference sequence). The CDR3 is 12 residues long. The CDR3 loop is CASSHVKGVQYF. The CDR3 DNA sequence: TGTGCCAGCAGCCATGTAAAGGGGGTCCAGTACTTC.

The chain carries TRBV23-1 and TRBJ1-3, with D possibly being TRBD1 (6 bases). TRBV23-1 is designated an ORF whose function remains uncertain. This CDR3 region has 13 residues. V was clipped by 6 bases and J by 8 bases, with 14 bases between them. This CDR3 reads CASRQQGWDTIYF. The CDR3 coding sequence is TGCGCCAGCAGACAACAGGGATGGGACACCATATATTTT.

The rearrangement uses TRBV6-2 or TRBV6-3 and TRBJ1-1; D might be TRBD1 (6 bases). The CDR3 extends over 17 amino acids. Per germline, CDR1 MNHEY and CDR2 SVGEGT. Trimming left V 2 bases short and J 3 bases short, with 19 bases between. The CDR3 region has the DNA TGTGCCAGCAGTTACCCGACGACAGGACCGGAGGACACTGAAGCTTTCTTT. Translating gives CASSYPTTGPEDTEAFF.

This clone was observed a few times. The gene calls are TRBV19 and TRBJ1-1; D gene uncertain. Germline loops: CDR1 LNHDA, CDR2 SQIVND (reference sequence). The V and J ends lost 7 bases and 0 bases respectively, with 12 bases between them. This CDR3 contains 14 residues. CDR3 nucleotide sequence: TGTGCCAGTACTGGTGGGCTCATGAACACTGAAGCTTTCTTT. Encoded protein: CASTGGLMNTEAFF.

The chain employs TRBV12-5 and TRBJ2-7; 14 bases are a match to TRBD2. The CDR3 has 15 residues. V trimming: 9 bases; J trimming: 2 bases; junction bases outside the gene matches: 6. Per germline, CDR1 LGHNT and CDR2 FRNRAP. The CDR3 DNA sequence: TGTGCTAGCCTATGGGGACTAGCGGGGGCCTACGAGCAGTACTTC. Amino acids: CASLWGLAGAYEQYF.

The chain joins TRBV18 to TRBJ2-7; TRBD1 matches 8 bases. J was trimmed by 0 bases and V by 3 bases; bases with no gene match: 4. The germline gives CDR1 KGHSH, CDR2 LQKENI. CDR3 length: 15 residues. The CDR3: CASSPPQGVSYEQYF. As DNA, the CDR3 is TGTGCCAGCTCACCTCCACAGGGGGTCTCCTACGAGCAGTACTTC. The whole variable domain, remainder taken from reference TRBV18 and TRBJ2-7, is NAGVMQNPRHLVRRRGQEARLRCSPMKGHSHVYWYRQLPEEGLKFMVYLQKENIIDESGMPKERFSAEFPKEGPSILRIQQVVRGDSAAYFCASSPPQGVSYEQYFGPGTRLTVT.

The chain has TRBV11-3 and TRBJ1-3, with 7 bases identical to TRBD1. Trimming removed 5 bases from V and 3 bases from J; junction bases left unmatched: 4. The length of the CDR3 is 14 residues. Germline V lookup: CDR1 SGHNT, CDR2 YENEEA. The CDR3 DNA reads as TGTGCCAGCAGCGAGGGACAGAATGGAAACACCATATATTTT. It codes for CASSEGQNGNTIYF.

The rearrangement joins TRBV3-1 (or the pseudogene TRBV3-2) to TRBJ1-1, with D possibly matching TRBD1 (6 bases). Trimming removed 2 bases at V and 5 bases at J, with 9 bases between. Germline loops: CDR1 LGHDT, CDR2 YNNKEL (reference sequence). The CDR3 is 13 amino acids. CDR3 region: CASSQKGVTEAFF. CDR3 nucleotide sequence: TGTGCCAGCAGCCAAAAGGGGGTGACTGAAGCTTTCTTT.

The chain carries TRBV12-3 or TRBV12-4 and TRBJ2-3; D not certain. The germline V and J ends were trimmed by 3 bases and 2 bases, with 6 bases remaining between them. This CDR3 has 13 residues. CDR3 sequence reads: CASSFVDTDTQYF. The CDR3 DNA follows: TGTGCCAGCAGTTTCGTAGACACAGATACGCAGTATTTT.

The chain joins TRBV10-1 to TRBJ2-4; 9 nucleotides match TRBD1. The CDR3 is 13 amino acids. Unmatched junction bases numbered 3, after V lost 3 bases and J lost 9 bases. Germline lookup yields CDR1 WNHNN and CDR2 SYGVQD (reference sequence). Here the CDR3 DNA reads TGCGCCAGCAGTGATGGACAGGGGACCATTCAGTACTTC. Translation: CASSDGQGTIQYF.

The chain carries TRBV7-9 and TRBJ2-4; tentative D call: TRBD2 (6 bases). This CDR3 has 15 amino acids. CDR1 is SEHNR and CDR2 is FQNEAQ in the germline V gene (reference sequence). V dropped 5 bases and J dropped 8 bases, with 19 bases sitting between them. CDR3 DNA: TGTGCCAGCAGCATAGTGGCTAGCGTGATGGACATTCAGTACTTC. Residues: CASSIVASVMDIQYF.

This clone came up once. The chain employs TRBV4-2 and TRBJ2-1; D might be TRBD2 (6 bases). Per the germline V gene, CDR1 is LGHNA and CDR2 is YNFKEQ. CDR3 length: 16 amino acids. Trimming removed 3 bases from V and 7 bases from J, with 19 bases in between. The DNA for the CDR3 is TGTGCCAGCAGCCACTCACTGGGGGACTTCAGGAATGAGCAGTTCTTC. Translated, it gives CASSHSLGDFRNEQFF.